The T cell receptor beta chain under discussion was sequenced for a study of T cells after posttransplantation cyclophosphamide. Profiling relied on immunoSEQ multiplex PCR, and the TCRdb table lists in-frame clones only, not all of them. Among 20,000 or so clones listed, around 91% were seen once. For this clone: The antigen is not known.

Study-wide results and limits: After PTCy, TRB diversity resembled that of CNI/methotrexate controls.

In germline, CDR1 is MNHNS, CDR2 SASEGT. J gave up 4 bases and V 6 bases, and 5 bases lay outside the gene matches. The CDR3 is made up of 13 amino acids. Control samples came 1 year after myeloablative marrow transplants with methotrexate plus calcineurin inhibitor. The receptor comes from a female patient in her 30s who received an allogeneic stem cell transplant from an unrelated donor, was CMV-positive, and had acute and chronic GVHD. Some T cells may originate from the graft donor. The rearrangement links TRBV6-1 to TRBJ2-7; 8 bases align to TRBD2. Source: PBMCs, taken less than 400 days after allogeneic stem cell transplant with calcineurin inhibitor and methotrexate. The CDR3 nucleotides read TGTGCCAGCAGGGGACTAGTATCTTACGAGCAGTACTTC. Translation gives CASRGLVSYEQYF.